This TCR beta chain is drawn from a study of blood T cell repertoires in COVID-19. Study overall: Donors in the United States, Italy and Spain gave samples during acute or convalescent COVID-19. PBMCs, B-cell-depleted T cells, or T cells were the source of the cDNA or gDNA that made up the material.

This CDR3 region has 14 residues. V lost 9 bases, J lost 5 bases, and 17 bases lay in between. The germline V gene encodes CDR1 MNHEY and CDR2 SVGAGI. Per the original data handling: Researchers report that nucleated cell counts were estimated from reference gene primer amplification. Clones were read by immunoSEQ multiplex PCR, and TCRdb kept only the in-frame ones, dropping some. D and trimming come from the DNA, and the V and J calls and clone size come from that table. Of 80,000 to 95,000 clones in the sample, 70% to 90% are singletons; the top ten hold about 20%. The source material was peripheral blood. This rearrangement joins TRBV6-5 to TRBJ1-5; perhaps TRBD1 as D (6 bases). The sequence derives from a woman of 80 years or more in a cohort sampled during active or convalescent COVID-19. The CDR3 sequence: CASRGAGRDQPQHF. The DNA of the CDR3 is TGTGCCAGTCGGGGGGCTGGAAGGGATCAGCCCCAGCATTTT.